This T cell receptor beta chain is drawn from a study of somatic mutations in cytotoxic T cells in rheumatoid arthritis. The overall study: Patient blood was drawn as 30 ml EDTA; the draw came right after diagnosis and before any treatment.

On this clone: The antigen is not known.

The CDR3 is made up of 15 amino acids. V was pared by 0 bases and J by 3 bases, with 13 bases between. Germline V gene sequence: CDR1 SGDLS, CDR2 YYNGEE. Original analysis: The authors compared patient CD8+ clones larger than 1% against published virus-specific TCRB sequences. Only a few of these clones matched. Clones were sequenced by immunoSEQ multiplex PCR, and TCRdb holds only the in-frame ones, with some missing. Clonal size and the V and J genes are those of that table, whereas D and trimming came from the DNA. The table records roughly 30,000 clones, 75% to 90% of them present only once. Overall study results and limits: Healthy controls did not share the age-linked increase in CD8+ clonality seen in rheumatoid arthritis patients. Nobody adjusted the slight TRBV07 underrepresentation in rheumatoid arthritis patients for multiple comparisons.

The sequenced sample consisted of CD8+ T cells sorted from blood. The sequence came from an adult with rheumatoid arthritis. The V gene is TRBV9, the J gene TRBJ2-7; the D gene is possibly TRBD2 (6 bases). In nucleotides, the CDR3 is TGTGCCAGCAGCGTAGGGGACGCGGGACTCTACGAGCAGTACTTC. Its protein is CASSVGDAGLYEQYF.